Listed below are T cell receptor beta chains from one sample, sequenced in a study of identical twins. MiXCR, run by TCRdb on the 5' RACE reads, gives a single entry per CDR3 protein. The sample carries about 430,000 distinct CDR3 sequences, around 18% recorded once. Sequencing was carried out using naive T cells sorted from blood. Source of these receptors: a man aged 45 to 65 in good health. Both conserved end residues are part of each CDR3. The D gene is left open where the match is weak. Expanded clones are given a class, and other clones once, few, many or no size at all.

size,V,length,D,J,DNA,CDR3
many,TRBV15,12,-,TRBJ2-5,TGTGCCACCAGTCTAAGTAGAGAGACCCAGTACTTC,CATSLSRETQYF
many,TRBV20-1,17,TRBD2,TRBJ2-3,TGCAGTGCTAGGGCCCTCTCACTAGCGGGAGGGCCGGATACGCAGTATTTT,CSARALSLAGGPDTQYF
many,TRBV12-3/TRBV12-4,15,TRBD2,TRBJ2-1,TGTGCCAGCAGTGAAGCGGGGGCCCACTACAATGAGCAGTTCTTC,CASSEAGAHYNEQFF
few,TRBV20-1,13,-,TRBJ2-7,TGCAGTGCTAGACCGACAGCTTCCTACGAGCAGTACTTC,CSARPTASYEQYF
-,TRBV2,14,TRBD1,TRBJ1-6,TGTGCCAGCGGGGGACAGCAGAATAATTCACCCCTCCACTTT,CASGGQQNNSPLHF
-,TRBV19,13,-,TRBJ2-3,TGTGCCAGTAGTGGCAGGGACACAGATACGCAGTATTTT,CASSGRDTDTQYF
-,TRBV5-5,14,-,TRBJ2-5,TGTGCCAGCAGCTTGGGGAATACTCAAGAGACCCAGTACTTC,CASSLGNTQETQYF
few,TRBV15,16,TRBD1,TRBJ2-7,TGTGCCACCAGCCCCCGGGACAGCGCTTTTTTCTACGAGCAGTACTTC,CATSPRDSAFFYEQYF
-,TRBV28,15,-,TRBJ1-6,TGTGCCAGCAGTTTCCGGACAAAGTATAATTCACCCCTCCACTTT,CASSFRTKYNSPLHF
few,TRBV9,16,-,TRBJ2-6,TGTGCCAGCAGCGTAGGAAGGGACTCTGGGGCCAACGTCCTGACTTTC,CASSVGRDSGANVLTF
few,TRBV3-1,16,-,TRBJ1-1,TGTGCCAGCAGCCAACGACCACGTGCTGAGGGTACTGAAGCTTTCTTT,CASSQRPRAEGTEAFF
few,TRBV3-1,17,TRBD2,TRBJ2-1,TGTGCCAGCAGCCTCAGGATAGCGGGGGGCACCTACAATGAGCAGTTCTTC,CASSLRIAGGTYNEQFF
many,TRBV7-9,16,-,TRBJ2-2,TGTGCCAGCAGCCCCGGCCACTTCGCGAACACCGGGGAGCTGTTTTTT,CASSPGHFANTGELFF
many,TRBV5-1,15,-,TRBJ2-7,TGCGCCAGCAGCTTGGTTTTGACAGAAGCCTACGAGCAGTACTTC,CASSLVLTEAYEQYF
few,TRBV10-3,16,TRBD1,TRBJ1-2,TGTGCCATCAGTGAGTCGAATCAGGGGGCTAACTATGGCTACACCTTC,CAISESNQGANYGYTF
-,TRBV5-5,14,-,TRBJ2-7,TGTGCCAGCAGCTTGGAGGACATCTCCTACGAGCAGTACTTC,CASSLEDISYEQYF
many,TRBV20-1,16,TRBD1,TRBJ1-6,TGCAGTGCCCAGGCTGTACAGGGGGCGCGTAATTCACCCCTCCACTTT,CSAQAVQGARNSPLHF
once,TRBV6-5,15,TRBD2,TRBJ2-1,TGTGCCAGCAGTTACCCTAGCGGGACATACAATGAGCAGTTCTTC,CASSYPSGTYNEQFF
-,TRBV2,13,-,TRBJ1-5,TGTGCCAGCACCAGAGATAGCAATCAGCCCCAGCATTTT,CASTRDSNQPQHF
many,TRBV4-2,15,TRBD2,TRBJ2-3,TGTGCCAGCAGACCAAGTTTCCTAGCGGGGTATGTGCAGTATTTT,CASRPSFLAGYVQYF